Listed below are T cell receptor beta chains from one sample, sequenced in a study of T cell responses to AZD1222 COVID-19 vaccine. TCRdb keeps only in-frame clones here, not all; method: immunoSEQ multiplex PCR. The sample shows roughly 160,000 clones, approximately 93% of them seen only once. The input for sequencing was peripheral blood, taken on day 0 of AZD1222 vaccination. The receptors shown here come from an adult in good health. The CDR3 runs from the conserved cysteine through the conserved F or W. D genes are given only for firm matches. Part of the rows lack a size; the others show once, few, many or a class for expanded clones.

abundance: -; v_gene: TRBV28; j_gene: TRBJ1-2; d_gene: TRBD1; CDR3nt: TGTGCCAGCAGTCACCGGGACAGGGCCCTTAGAGGCTACACCTTC; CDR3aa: CASSHRDRALRGYTF
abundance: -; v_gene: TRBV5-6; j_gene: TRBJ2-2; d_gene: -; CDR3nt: TGTGCCAGCAGCTTGTACGGCAGGGGGAGGGACACCGGGGAGCTGTTTTTT; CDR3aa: CASSLYGRGRDTGELFF
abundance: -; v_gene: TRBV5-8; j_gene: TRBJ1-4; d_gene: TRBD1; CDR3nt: TGTGCCAGCAGCTCACTATCCGGGACAGGGAATGAAAAACTGTTTTTT; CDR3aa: CASSSLSGTGNEKLFF
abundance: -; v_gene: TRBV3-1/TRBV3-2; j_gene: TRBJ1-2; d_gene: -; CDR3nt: TGTGCCAGCAGCCAAGAAGGCAGGGGAGTCAACTATGGCTACACCTTC; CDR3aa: CASSQEGRGVNYGYTF
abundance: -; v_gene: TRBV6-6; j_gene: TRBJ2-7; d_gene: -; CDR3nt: TGTGCCAGCAGTCCCCCCGGTGGGGCGACAGTATCCTACGAGCAGTACTTC; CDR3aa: CASSPPGGATVSYEQYF
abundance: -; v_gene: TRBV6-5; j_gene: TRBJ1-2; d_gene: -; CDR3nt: TGTGCCAGCAGCCTACTTAAGGGCTCCGGCTACACCTTC; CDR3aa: CASSLLKGSGYTF
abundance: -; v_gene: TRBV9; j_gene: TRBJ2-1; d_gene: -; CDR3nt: TGTGCCAGCAGCGTATCGGGGGCCAATGAGCAGTTCTTC; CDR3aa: CASSVSGANEQFF
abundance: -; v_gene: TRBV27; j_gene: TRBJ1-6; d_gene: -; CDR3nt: TGTGCCAGCAGTTTAACGGCTGGCTCCTATAATTCACCCCTCCACTTT; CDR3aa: CASSLTAGSYNSPLHF
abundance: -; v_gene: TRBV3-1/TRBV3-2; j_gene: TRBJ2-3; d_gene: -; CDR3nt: TGTGCCAGCAGCCACCCTCGGGGGGCCTCGGATACGCAGTATTTT; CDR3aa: CASSHPRGASDTQYF
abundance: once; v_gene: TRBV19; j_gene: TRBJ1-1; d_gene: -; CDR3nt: TGTGCCAGTAGTCGTTACCCAGGGAGCCGAAACACTGAAGCTTTCTTT; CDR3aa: CASSRYPGSRNTEAFF
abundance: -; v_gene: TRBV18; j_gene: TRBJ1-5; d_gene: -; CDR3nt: TGTGCCAGCTCACCGGGGGGAGGTCAGCCCCAGCATTTT; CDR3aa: CASSPGGGQPQHF
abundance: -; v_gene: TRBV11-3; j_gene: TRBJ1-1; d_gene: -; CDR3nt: TGTGCCAGCAGCTCCCAGGGATTCACTGAAGCTTTCTTT; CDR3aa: CASSSQGFTEAFF
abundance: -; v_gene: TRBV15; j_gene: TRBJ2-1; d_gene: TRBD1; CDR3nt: TGTGCCACCAGCAGAGATCCCCGGACAGGGTATATTTATGAGCAGTTCTTC; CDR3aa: CATSRDPRTGYIYEQFF
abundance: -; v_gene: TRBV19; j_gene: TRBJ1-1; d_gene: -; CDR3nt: TGTGCCAGTAGTATAGGTGGGGGCGGAGCTTTCTTT; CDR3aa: CASSIGGGGAFF
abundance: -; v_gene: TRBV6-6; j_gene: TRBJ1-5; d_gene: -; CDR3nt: TGTGCCAGCTCTTCAGGGACGGGGGTTCAGCCCCAGCATTTT; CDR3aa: CASSSGTGVQPQHF
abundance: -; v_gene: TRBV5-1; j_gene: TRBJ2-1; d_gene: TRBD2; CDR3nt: TGCGCCAGCAGCTTGAGCGCGGGGGGCTCGGGTGAGCAGTTCTTC; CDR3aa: CASSLSAGGSGEQFF
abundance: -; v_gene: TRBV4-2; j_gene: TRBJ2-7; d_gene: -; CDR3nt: TGTGCCAGCAGCCAAGAGGCATTTCAGGGGGGACTATCCTACGAGCAGTACTTC; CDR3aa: CASSQEAFQGGLSYEQYF
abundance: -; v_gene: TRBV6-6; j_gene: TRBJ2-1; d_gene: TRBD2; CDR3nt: TGTGCCACCCAGGGAGCGGGGCCGCTGGGAGTCGGTGAGCAGTTCTTC; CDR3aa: CATQGAGPLGVGEQFF
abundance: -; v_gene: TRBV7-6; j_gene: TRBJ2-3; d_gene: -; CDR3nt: TGTGCCAGCAGCTTCGTATACACGGGGACAGATACGCAGTATTTT; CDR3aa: CASSFVYTGTDTQYF
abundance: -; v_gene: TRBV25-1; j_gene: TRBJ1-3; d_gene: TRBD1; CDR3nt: TGTGCCAGCAGTGAAGGAAAGAGAGGGGGCCGTAACACCATATATTTT; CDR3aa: CASSEGKRGGRNTIYF
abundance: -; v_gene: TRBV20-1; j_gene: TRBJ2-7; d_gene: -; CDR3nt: TGCAGTGATGTTTACGAGCAGTACTTC; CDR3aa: CSDVYEQYF
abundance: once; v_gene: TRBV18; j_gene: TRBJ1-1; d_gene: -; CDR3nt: TGTGCCAGCTCACCTGGGGGTGAGACTGAAGCTTTCTTT; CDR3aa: CASSPGGETEAFF
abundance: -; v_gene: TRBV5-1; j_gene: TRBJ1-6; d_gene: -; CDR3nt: TGCGCCAGCAGCCCCGGACAAAATTCACCCCTCCACTTT; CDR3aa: CASSPGQNSPLHF
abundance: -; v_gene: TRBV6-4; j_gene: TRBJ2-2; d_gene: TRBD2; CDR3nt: TGTGCCAGCAGTGACCTAGCGGGTAACACCGGGGAGCTGTTTTTT; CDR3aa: CASSDLAGNTGELFF
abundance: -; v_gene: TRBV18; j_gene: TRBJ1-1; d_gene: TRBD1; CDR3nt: TGTGCCAGCTCCCAGGGACAGGGAGGAAACACTGAAGCTTTCTTT; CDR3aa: CASSQGQGGNTEAFF
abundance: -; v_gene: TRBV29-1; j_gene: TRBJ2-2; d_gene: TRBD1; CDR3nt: TGCAGCGTTTCAACCCCAGGGGGCGCGCACACCGGGGAGCTGTTTTTT; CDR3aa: CSVSTPGGAHTGELFF
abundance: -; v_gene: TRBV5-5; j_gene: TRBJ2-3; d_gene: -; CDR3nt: TGTGCCAGCAGCCCCACCCCGGCCCGCGGAAATACGCAGTATTTT; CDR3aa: CASSPTPARGNTQYF
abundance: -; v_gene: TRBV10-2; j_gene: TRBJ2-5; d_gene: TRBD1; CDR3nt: TGCGCCAGCAGTGGGACAGGCCAAAGGGGGACCCAGTACTTC; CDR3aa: CASSGTGQRGTQYF
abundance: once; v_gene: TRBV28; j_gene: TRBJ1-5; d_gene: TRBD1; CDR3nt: TGTGCCAGCCGGGGACAGGGCAATCAGCCCCAGCATTTT; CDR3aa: CASRGQGNQPQHF
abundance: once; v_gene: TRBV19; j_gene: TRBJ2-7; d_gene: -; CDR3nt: TGTGCCAGTAGCGGTCTAGCAGACGAGCAGTACTTC; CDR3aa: CASSGLADEQYF
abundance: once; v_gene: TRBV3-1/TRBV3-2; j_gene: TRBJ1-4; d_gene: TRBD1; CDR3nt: TGTGCCAGCAGCCTAAACAGGGGGGATGTTGAAAAACTGTTTTTT; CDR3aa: CASSLNRGDVEKLFF
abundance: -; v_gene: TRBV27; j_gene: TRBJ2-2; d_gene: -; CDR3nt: TGTGCCAGCAGTTTATCTTGGCTGAACACCGGGGAGCTGTTTTTT; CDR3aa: CASSLSWLNTGELFF
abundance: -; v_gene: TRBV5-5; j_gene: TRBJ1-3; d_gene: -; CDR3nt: TGTGCCAGCAGCTCAGAAGGAAACACCATATATTTT; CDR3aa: CASSSEGNTIYF
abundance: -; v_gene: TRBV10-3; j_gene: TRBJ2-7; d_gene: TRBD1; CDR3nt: TGTGCCATCACCCCGGGACAGGGGAAAAACGAGCAGTACTTC; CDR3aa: CAITPGQGKNEQYF
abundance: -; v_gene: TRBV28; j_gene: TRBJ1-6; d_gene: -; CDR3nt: TGTGCCAGCCAGACACGACGGGCTAATTCACCCCTCCACTTT; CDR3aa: CASQTRRANSPLHF
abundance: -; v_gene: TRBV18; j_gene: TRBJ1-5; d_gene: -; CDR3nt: TGTGCCAGCTCACCAAGGGACCAGCCCCAGCATTTT; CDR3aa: CASSPRDQPQHF
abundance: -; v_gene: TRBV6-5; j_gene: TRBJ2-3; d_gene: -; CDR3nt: TGTGCCAGCAGCAGGGACCGCACCAGGAATACGCAGTATTTT; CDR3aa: CASSRDRTRNTQYF
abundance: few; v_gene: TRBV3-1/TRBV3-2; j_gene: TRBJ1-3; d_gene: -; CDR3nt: TGTGCCAGCAGCCAAGGCCAGGGAGGAGCTGGAAACACCATATATTTT; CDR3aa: CASSQGQGGAGNTIYF
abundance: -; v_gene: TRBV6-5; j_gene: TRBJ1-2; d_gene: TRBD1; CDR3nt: TGTGCCAGCAGTTCCCCCCTTGGACAGGGATATGGCTACACCTTC; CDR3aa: CASSSPLGQGYGYTF
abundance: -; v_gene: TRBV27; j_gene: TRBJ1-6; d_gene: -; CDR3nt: TGTGCCAGCAGTTTATACGGGGAATTCACCCTCCACTTT; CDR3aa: CASSLYGEFTLHF
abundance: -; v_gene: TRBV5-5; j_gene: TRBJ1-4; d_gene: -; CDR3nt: TGTGCCAGCAGCTTGTCATTTTGGTGGGGTGGCGATGAAAAACTGTTTTTT; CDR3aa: CASSLSFWWGGDEKLFF
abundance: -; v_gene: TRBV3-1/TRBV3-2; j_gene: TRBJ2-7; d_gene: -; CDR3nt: TGTGCCAGCAGCGACAGGCTGGGGGCGAAGTACTTC; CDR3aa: CASSDRLGAKYF